The rows below give T cell receptor beta chains drawn from one sample of a study of cytotoxic CD8 clonotypes in ibrutinib-treated CLL. Clones were read by immunoSEQ multiplex PCR, and TCRdb kept only the in-frame ones, dropping some. The sample has around 53,000 clones, roughly 54% seen once; the top ten hold roughly a quarter. Specimen: PBMCs, collected at disease progression, from a patient treated with ibrutinib. The source is a human donor with chronic lymphocytic leukemia. The CDR3 runs from the conserved cysteine through the conserved F or W. D genes are given only for firm matches. Some rows have no size entry. The others give once, few or many, or a class for an expanded clone.

>TRBV4-1|.|TRBD2|TRBJ2-1
TGCGCCAGCAGCCCGGGGGGGAATGGCAATGAGCAGTTCTTC
CASSPGGNGNEQFF
>TRBV7-2|many|TRBD2|TRBJ2-1
TGTGCCAGCAGCTCTACTAGCGGGAGTCGGAATGAGCAGTTCTTC
CASSSTSGSRNEQFF
>TRBV11-2|.|.|TRBJ2-1
TGTGCCAGCAGCTACGCTAAGGAGCAGTTCTTC
CASSYAKEQFF
>TRBV5-1|many|.|TRBJ2-5
TGCGCCAGCCAGTACCAAGAGACCCAGTACTTC
CASQYQETQYF
>TRBV27|.|TRBD2|TRBJ2-3
TGTGCCAGCAGTTTATCACTAGCGGGAGTCACAGATACGCAGTATTTT
CASSLSLAGVTDTQYF
>TRBV6-5|.|.|TRBJ1-5
TGTGCCAGCAGCTTTGACGGATACCGGCCCCAGCATTTT
CASSFDGYRPQHF
>TRBV30|.|TRBD2|TRBJ2-7
TGTGCCTGGCAACTAGCGGGAGCTGGCGAGCAGTACTTC
CAWQLAGAGEQYF
>TRBV19|once|TRBD2|TRBJ2-7
TGTGCCAGTAGTCGATTGACTAGCGGGAACTACGAGCAGTACTTC
CASSRLTSGNYEQYF
>TRBV9|.|.|TRBJ2-2
TGTGCCAGCAGCGCGAGGGGCAGCACCGGGGAGCTGTTTTTT
CASSARGSTGELFF
>TRBV7-6|.|TRBD1|TRBJ1-4
TGTGCCAGCAGCTTTCTGACAGGGGGGAATGAAAAACTGTTTTTT
CASSFLTGGNEKLFF
>TRBV28|few|TRBD1|TRBJ1-5
TGTGCCAGCAGACGACAGGGCAGTAGCGGTCAGCCCCAGCATTTT
CASRRQGSSGQPQHF
>TRBV27|.|.|TRBJ2-2
TGTGCCAGCAGTCCGACCATCCAGACAGCCCTTAACACCGGGGAGCTGTTTTTT
CASSPTIQTALNTGELFF
>TRBV7-6|.|.|TRBJ2-1
TGTGCCAGCAGCGCCGGGCCCAGCTCCTACAATGAGCAGTTCTTC
CASSAGPSSYNEQFF
>TRBV4-3|.|TRBD2|TRBJ2-3
TGCGCCAGCAGCCAAGATCTGCTAGCGGGGGGGGTCACAGATACGCAGTATTTT
CASSQDLLAGGVTDTQYF
>TRBV28|.|TRBD1|TRBJ1-5
TGTGCCAGCAGTTTAAACAGACAGGGGGTAGGTCAGCCCCAGCATTTT
CASSLNRQGVGQPQHF
>TRBV6-5|few|.|TRBJ1-5
TGTGCCAGCAGCTCAAGGGAGGCCCTCAATCAGCCCCAGCATTTT
CASSSREALNQPQHF
>TRBV29-1|few|.|TRBJ1-5
TGCAGCGTAGCCACAGGTCCAGTTAGCAATCAGCCCCAGCATTTT
CSVATGPVSNQPQHF
>TRBV7-9|.|TRBD1|TRBJ2-3
TGTGCCAGCAGCTACGGTCAGGGGGCTTTAGATACGCAGTATTTT
CASSYGQGALDTQYF
>TRBV4-1|.|TRBD1|TRBJ1-3
TGCGCCAGCAGCCAACTCCTCAGGACAGGGGGAATGGCTGGAAACACCATATATTTT
CASSQLLRTGGMAGNTIYF
>TRBV7-2|.|TRBD1|TRBJ2-5
TGTGCCAGCAGCTCAGACAGGGGGAGATACCAAGAGACCCAGTACTTC
CASSSDRGRYQETQYF
>TRBV28|.|TRBD2|TRBJ2-3
TGTGCCAGCAGCCCCCCTAGCGGGAACACAGATACGCAGTATTTT
CASSPPSGNTDTQYF
>TRBV6-4|.|.|TRBJ1-5
TGTGCCAGCACCTACAGGAACCTCAATCAGCCCCAGCATTTT
CASTYRNLNQPQHF
>TRBV29-1|.|.|TRBJ1-1
TGCAGCGTTGGAGGGTTAGGAGAAGCTTTCTTT
CSVGGLGEAFF
>TRBV14|many|.|TRBJ2-7
TGTGCCAGCAGCCGCTACACAGGGGAGCAGTACTTC
CASSRYTGEQYF
>TRBV4-2|few|TRBD1|TRBJ2-3
TGTGCCAGCAGCCCCAGCGACCTGGACCGGACAGGCGGACCTACGCAGTATTTT
CASSPSDLDRTGGPTQYF
>TRBV4-2|.|TRBD2|TRBJ2-1
TGTGCCAGCAGCCAAGATGTTTATCCGGGACTAGTCTACTACAATGAGCAGTTCTTC
CASSQDVYPGLVYYNEQFF
>TRBV7-7|.|.|TRBJ2-7
TGTGCTAGCAGCGTTGGCCAGGGCTACGAGCAGTACTTC
CASSVGQGYEQYF
>TRBV18|.|.|TRBJ2-7
TGTGCCAGCTCCGCTTCAGTCCACGAGCAGTACTTC
CASSASVHEQYF
>TRBV2|.|.|TRBJ2-3
TGTGCCAGCAGTGAAAGTCAGGGTAATACGCAGTATTTT
CASSESQGNTQYF
>TRBV6-5|.|.|TRBJ2-7
TGTGCCAGCAGTTACTCGGGGGTGTCCTACGAGCAGTACTTC
CASSYSGVSYEQYF
>TRBV4-3|.|TRBD2|TRBJ2-4
TGCGCCAGCAGCCAAGATGTTTCTAGCGGGAGGTCAGGGAACATTCAGTACTTC
CASSQDVSSGRSGNIQYF
>TRBV4-2|.|TRBD1|TRBJ2-7
TGTGCCAGCAGCCAAGACCCGGGACAGGTCTACGAGCAGTACTTC
CASSQDPGQVYEQYF
>TRBV4-1|few|.|TRBJ2-3
TGCGCCAGCAGCCTAGGACAGCCCACAGATACGCAGTATTTT
CASSLGQPTDTQYF
>TRBV6-5|.|TRBD1|TRBJ1-3
TGTGCCAGCATTGGACAGGGCTCTGGAAACACCATATATTTT
CASIGQGSGNTIYF
>TRBV20-1|.|.|TRBJ1-2
TGCAGTGCCCTACTGTATGGCTACACCTTC
CSALLYGYTF
>TRBV10-3|few|TRBD2|TRBJ2-3
TGTGCCATCAGTCTAGCGGGCAACACAGATACGCAGTATTTT
CAISLAGNTDTQYF
>TRBV11-2|.|.|TRBJ1-2
TGTGCCAGCAGCTTAGGACAGGCTGGCGGCTACACCTTC
CASSLGQAGGYTF
>TRBV11-1|.|.|TRBJ2-2
TGTGCCAGCAGCTTAGGGGGGCAGGCCGGGGAGCTGTTTTTT
CASSLGGQAGELFF
>TRBV7-2|.|.|TRBJ2-3
TGTGCCAGCAGCTTTTTAGGGACAGATACGCAGTATTTT
CASSFLGTDTQYF
>TRBV5-4|.|.|TRBJ2-7
TGTGCCAGCAGAATTATGGGGGGTCTCTACGAGCAGTACTTC
CASRIMGGLYEQYF
>TRBV7-8|few|TRBD1|TRBJ1-1
TGTGCCAGCAGCGCTCGACAGGGCCCCTCATTGAACACTGAAGCTTTCTTT
CASSARQGPSLNTEAFF
>TRBV7-2|few|.|TRBJ2-7
TGTGCCAGCAGCTCACTTAGCTCCTACGAGCAGTACTTC
CASSSLSSYEQYF
>TRBV4-1|.|.|TRBJ2-7
TGCGCCAGCAGCCAAGATGGGGGTCTCGCTTACGAGCAGTACTTC
CASSQDGGLAYEQYF
>TRBV4-1|few|TRBD1|TRBJ1-5
TGCGCCAGCAGCCCGGGGACAGGGAACAATCAGCCCCAGCATTTT
CASSPGTGNNQPQHF
>TRBV7-2|.|.|TRBJ2-5
TGTGCCAGCAGCTTAAGGGTCGGGCTTCAAGAGACCCAGTACTTC
CASSLRVGLQETQYF
>TRBV28|.|TRBD2|TRBJ2-5
TGTGCCAGCAGGGGGTCGGGAGGAGAGACCCAGTACTTC
CASRGSGGETQYF
>TRBV6-1|.|.|TRBJ2-7
TGTGCCAGCAGTGAATGGGTAGGGAGTGCCTACGAGCAGTACTTC
CASSEWVGSAYEQYF
>TRBV28|.|.|TRBJ2-3
TGTGCCAGCAGTTCACAGGGGGAGGGAGATACGCAGTATTTT
CASSSQGEGDTQYF
>TRBV7-2|.|TRBD2|TRBJ2-5
TGTGCCAGCAGCCGTAGCGGGGAAGAGACCCAGTACTTC
CASSRSGEETQYF
>TRBV18|.|TRBD1|TRBJ1-4
TGTGCCAGCTCACCAAGTTTGCTAGCTTCCAGGGGGGCTAATGAAAAACTGTTTTTT
CASSPSLLASRGANEKLFF
>TRBV12-5|.|.|TRBJ2-7
TGTGCTAGTGGTTTGGACAGTACCTACGAGCAGTACTTC
CASGLDSTYEQYF